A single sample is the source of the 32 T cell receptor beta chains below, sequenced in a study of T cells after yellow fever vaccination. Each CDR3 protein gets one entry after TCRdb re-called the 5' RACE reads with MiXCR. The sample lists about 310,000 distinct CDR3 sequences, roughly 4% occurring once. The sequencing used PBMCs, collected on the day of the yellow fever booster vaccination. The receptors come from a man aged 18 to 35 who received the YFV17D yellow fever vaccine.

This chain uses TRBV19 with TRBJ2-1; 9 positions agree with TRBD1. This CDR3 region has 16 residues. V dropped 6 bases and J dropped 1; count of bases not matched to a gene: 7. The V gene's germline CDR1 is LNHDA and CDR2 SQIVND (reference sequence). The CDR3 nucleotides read TGTGCCAGTAGACCCGAGGGACAGGGATCCTACAATGAGCAGTTCTTC. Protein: CASRPEGQGSYNEQFF.

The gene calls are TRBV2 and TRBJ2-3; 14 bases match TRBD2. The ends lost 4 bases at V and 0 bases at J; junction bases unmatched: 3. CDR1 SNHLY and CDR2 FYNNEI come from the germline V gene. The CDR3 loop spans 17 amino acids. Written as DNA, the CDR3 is TGTGCCAGCAGTGGACTAGCGGGGGGGGCTAGCACAGATACGCAGTATTTT. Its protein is CASSGLAGGASTDTQYF.

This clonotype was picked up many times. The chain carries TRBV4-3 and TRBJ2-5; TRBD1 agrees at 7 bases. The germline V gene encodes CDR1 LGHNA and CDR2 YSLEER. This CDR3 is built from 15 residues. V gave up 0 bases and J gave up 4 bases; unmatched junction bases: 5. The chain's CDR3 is CASSQDTPGGETQYF. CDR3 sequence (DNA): TGCGCCAGCAGCCAAGATACACCAGGGGGAGAGACCCAGTACTTC.

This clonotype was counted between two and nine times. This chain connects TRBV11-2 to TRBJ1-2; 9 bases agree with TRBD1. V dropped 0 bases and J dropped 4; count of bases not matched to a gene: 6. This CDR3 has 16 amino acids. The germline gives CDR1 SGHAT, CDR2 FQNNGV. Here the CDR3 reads CASSLDSGTGTYGYTF. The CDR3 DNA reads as TGTGCCAGCAGCTTAGATTCGGGGACAGGGACCTATGGCTACACCTTC.

The CDR3 spells CASSVEYRNTEAFF. CDR3 coding DNA: TGTGCCAGCAGCGTAGAATACAGGAACACTGAAGCTTTCTTT. This chain links TRBV9 with TRBJ1-1; no reliable D call. CDR1 is SGDLS, CDR2 YYNGEE, per germline. This CDR3 spans 14 amino acids. Trimming removed 0 bases from V and 1 base from J, with 7 bases in between.

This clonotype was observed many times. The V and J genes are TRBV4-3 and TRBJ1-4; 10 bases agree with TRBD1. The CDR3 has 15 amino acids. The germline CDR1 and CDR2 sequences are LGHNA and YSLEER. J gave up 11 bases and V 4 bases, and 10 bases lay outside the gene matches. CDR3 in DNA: TGCGCCAGCAGCCCGGCCGGGACAGGGGCGCGGAAACTGTTTTTT. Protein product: CASSPAGTGARKLFF.

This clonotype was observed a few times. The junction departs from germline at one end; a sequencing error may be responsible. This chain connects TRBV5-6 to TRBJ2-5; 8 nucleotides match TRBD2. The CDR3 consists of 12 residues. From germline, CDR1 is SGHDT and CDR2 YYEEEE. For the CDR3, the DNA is TGTGCCAGCAGCTTGACCTCCGGGACTAGAAGGTTC. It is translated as CASSLTSGTRRF.

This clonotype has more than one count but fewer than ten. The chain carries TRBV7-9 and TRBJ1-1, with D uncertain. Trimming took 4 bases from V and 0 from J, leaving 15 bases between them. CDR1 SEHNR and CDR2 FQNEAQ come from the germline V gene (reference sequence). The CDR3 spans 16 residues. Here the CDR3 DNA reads TGTGCCAGCAGCTACAGCTATTTCCGAATGAACACTGAAGCTTTCTTT. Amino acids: CASSYSYFRMNTEAFF.

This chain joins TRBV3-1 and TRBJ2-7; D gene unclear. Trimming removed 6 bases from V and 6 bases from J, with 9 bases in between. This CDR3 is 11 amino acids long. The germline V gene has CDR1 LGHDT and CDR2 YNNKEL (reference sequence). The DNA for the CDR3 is TGTGCCAGCAGTCGCGCCGGCGAGCAGTACTTC. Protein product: CASSRAGEQYF.

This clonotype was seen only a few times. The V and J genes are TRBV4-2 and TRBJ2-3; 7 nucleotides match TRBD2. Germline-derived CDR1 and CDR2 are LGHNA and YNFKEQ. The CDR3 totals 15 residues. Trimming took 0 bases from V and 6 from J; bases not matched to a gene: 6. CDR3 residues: CASSQDKRGGDTQYF. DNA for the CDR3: TGTGCCAGCAGCCAAGATAAGCGGGGCGGCGATACGCAGTATTTT.

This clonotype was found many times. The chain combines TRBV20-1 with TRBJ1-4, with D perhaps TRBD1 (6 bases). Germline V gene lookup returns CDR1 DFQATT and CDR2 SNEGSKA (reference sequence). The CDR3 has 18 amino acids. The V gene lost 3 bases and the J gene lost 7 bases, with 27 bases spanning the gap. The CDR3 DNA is TGCAGTGCTAGCGGCCGGGGGCGCCGGGGTCAGTTTGGTGAAAAACTGTTTTTT. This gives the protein CSASGRGRRGQFGEKLFF.

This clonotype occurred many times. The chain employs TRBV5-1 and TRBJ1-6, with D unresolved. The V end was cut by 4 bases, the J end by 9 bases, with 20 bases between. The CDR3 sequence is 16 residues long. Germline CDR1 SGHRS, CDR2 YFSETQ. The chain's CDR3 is CASSPLGLASGSPLHF. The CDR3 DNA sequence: TGCGCCAGCAGCCCCCTGGGCTTGGCCTCCGGTTCACCCCTCCACTTT. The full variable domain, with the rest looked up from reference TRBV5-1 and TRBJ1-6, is KAGVTQTPRYLIKTRGQQVTLSCSPISGHRSVSWYQQTPGQGLQFLFEYFSETQRNKGNFPGRFSGRQFSNSRSEMNVSTLELGDSALYLCASSPLGLASGSPLHFGNGTRLTVT.

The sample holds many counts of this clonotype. The CDR3 coding sequence is TGTGCCAGCAGCTTAGAGCCCTCGTACAATGAGCAGTTCTTC. It yields the protein CASSLEPSYNEQFF. This chain uses TRBV7-9 with TRBJ2-1; D is unresolved. V was trimmed by 1 base and J by 4 bases, leaving 8 bases between them. Germline V lookup: CDR1 SEHNR, CDR2 FQNEAQ (reference sequence). The CDR3 spans 14 residues.

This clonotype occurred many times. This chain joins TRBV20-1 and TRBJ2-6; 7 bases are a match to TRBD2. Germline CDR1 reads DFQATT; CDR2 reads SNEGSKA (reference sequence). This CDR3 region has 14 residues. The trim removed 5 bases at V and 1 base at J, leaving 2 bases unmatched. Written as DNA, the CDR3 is TGCAGTGCTTTTAGCGGGTCTGGGGCCAACGTCCTGACTTTC. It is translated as CSAFSGSGANVLTF.

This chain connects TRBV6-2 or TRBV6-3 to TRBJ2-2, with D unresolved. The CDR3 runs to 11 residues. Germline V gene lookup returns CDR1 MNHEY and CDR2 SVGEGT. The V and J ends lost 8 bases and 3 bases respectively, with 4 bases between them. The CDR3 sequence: CASGHTGELFF. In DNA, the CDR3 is TGTGCCAGCGGTCACACCGGGGAGCTGTTTTTT.

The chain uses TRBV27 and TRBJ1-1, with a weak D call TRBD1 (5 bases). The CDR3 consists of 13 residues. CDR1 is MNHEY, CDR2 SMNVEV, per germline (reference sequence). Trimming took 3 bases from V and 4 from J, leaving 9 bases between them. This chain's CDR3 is CASSFRVPTEAFF. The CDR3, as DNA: TGTGCCAGCAGTTTCAGGGTACCCACTGAAGCTTTCTTT.

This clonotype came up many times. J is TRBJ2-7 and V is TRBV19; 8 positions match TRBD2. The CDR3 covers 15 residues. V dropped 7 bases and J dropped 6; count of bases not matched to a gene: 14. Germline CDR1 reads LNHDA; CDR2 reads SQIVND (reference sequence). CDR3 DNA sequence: TGTGCCAGTAAGGAGAAGGCTAGCGGGTACGTCGAGCAGTACTTC. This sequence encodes CASKEKASGYVEQYF.

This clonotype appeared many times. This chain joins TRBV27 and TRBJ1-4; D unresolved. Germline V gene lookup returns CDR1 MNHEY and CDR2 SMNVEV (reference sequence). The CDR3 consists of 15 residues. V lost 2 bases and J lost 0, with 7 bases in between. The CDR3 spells CASSLGEATNEKLFF. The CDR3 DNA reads TGTGCCAGCAGTTTAGGAGAAGCAACTAATGAAAAACTGTTTTTT.

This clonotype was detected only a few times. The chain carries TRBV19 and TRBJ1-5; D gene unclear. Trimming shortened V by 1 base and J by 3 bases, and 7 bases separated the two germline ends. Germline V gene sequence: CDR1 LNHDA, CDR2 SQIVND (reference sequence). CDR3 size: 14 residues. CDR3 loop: CASSIAQSNQPQHF. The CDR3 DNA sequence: TGTGCCAGTAGTATAGCGCAGTCCAATCAGCCCCAGCATTTT. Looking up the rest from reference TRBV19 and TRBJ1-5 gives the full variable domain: DGGITQSPKYLFRKEGQNVTLSCEQNLNHDAMYWYRQDPGQGLRLIYYSQIVNDFQKGDIAEGYSVSREKKESFPLTVTSAQKNPTAFYLCASSIAQSNQPQHFGDGTRLSIL.

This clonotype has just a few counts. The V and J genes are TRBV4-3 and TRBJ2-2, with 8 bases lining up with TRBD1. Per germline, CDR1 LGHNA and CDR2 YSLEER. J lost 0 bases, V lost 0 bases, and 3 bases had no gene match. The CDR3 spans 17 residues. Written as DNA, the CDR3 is TGCGCCAGCAGCCAAGAACCACAGGGGGCGAACACCGGGGAGCTGTTTTTT. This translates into CASSQEPQGANTGELFF.

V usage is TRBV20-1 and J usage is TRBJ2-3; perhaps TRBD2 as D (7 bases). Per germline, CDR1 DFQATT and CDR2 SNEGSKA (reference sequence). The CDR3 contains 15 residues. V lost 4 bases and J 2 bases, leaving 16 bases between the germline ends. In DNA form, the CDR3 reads TGCAGTGCTACTTCCGCGGGGGCCAACACAGATACGCAGTATTTT. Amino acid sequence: CSATSAGANTDTQYF.

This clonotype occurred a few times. As DNA, the CDR3 is TGTGCCAGCAGTCCTTGGGGAGGCGCAAGCTCCTACAATGAGCAGTTCTTC. It codes for CASSPWGGASSYNEQFF. V and J are TRBV27 and TRBJ2-1; D is possibly TRBD2 (6 bases). Per germline, CDR1 MNHEY and CDR2 SMNVEV (reference sequence). The CDR3 runs to 17 residues. Trimming left V 5 bases short and J 0 bases short, with 17 bases between.

In DNA, the CDR3 is TGTGCCAGCACTCAGGGAGGTGGAGGGGGCGGCGAGCAGTACTTC. This translates into CASTQGGGGGGEQYF. The V and J genes are TRBV12-3 or TRBV12-4 and TRBJ2-7; a weak D match, TRBD1 (7 bases). V was pared by 7 bases and J by 6 bases, with 22 bases between. CDR3 length: 15 amino acids.

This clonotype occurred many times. CDR3 sequence: CASSLETPGQYSSEQYF. Written as DNA, the CDR3 is TGTGCCAGCAGCTTAGAGACCCCGGGACAGTACTCTTCCGAGCAGTACTTC. The rearrangement links TRBV7-6 to TRBJ2-7, with 7 nucleotides matching TRBD1. Trimming at V came to 1 base and at J to 6 bases, leaving 15 bases not matched to a gene. This CDR3 comprises 17 residues. Germline lookup yields CDR1 SGHVS and CDR2 FNYEAQ.

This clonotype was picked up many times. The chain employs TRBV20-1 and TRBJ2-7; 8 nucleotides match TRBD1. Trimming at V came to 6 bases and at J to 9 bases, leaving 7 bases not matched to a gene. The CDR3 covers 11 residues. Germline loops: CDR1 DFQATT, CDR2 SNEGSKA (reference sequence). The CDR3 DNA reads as TGCAGTGCCGGACAGGGCCTCGGGCAGTACGTC. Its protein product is CSAGQGLGQYV.

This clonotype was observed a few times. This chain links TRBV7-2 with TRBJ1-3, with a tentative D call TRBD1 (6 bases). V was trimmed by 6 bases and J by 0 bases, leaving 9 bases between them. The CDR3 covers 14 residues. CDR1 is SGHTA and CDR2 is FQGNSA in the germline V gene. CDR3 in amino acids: CASRLDSSGNTIYF. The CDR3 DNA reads TGTGCCAGCAGACTGGACAGCTCTGGAAACACCATATATTTT.

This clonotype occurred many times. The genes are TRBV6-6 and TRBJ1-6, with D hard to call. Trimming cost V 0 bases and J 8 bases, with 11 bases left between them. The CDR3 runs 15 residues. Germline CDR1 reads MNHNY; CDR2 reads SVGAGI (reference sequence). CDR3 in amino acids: CASSYSDLGDSPLHF. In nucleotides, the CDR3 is TGTGCCAGCAGTTACTCGGACTTAGGAGATTCACCCCTCCACTTT.

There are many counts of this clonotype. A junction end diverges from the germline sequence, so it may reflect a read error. The CDR3 bases are TGTGCCAGCAGCTTAGGGAACACTGAAGCTTTCTTT. Amino acid sequence: CASSLGNTEAFF. The J gene is TRBJ1-1, the V gene TRBV12-3 or TRBV12-4; D unresolved. The CDR3 is 12 amino acids.

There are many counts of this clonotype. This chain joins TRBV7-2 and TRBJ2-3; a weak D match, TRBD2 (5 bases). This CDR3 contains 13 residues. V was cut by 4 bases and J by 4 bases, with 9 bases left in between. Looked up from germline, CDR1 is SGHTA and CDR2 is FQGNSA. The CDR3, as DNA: TGTGCCAGCAGCTCATCGCGGGCAGATACGCAGTATTTT. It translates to CASSSSRADTQYF.

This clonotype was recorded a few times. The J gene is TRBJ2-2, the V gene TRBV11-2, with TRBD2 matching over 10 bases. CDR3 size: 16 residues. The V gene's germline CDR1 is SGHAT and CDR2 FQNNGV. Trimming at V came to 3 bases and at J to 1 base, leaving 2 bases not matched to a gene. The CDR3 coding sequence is TGTGCCAGCAGCTTGCGACTAGCGGGGAACACCGGGGAGCTGTTTTTT. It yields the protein CASSLRLAGNTGELFF.

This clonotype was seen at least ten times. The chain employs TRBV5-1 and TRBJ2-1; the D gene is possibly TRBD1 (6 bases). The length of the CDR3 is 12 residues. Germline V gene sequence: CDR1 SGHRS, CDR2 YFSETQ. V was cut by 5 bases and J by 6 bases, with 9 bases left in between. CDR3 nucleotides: TGCGCCAGCAGTCGCAGGGGCAATGAGCAGTTCTTC. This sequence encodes CASSRRGNEQFF. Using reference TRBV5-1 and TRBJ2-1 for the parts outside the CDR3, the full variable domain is KAGVTQTPRYLIKTRGQQVTLSCSPISGHRSVSWYQQTPGQGLQFLFEYFSETQRNKGNFPGRFSGRQFSNSRSEMNVSTLELGDSALYLCASSRRGNEQFFGPGTRLTVL.

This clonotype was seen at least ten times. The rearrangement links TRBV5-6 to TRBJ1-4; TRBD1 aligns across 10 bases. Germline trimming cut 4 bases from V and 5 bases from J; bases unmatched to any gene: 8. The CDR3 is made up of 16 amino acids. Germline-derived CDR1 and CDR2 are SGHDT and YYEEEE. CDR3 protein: CASSRTPGQGNEKLFF. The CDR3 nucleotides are TGTGCCAGCAGCCGCACCCCGGGACAGGGGAATGAAAAACTGTTTTTT.